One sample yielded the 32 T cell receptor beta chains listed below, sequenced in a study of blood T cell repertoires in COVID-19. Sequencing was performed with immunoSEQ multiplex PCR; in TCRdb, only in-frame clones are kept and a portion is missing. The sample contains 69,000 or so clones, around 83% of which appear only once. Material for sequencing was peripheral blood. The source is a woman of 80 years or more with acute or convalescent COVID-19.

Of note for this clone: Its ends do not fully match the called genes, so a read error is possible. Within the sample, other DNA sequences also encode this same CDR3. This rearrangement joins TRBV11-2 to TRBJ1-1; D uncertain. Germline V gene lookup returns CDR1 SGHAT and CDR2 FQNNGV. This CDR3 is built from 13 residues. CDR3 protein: CASSLDRETEAFF. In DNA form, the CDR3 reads TGTGCCAGCAGCCTAGACCGGGAGACAGAAGCTTTCTTT.

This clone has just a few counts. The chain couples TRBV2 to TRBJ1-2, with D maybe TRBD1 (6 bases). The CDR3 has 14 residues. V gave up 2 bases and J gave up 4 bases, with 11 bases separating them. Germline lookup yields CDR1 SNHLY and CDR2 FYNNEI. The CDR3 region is CASSELPGVYGYTF. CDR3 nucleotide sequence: TGTGCCAGCAGTGAATTGCCAGGGGTCTATGGCTACACCTTC.

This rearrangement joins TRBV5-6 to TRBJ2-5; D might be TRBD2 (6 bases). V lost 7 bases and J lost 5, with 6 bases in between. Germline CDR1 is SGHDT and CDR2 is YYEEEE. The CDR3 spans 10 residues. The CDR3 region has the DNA TGTGCCAGCGGAGGGGAGACCCAGTACTTC. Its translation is CASGGETQYF.

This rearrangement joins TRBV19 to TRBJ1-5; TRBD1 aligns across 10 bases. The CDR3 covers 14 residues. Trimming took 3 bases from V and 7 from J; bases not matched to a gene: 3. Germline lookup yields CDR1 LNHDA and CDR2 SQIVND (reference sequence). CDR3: CASSIDRGQQPQHF. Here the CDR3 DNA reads TGTGCCAGTAGTATCGACAGGGGGCAGCAGCCCCAGCATTTT.

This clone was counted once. CDR3 nucleotide sequence: TGTGCCAGCAGCCAAGTAAACACCGGGGAGCTGTTTTTT. It is translated as CASSQVNTGELFF. The V call is TRBV3-1 (or the pseudogene TRBV3-2), the J call TRBJ2-2, with D uncertain. CDR1 and CDR2 from the germline V gene are LGHDT and YNNKEL (reference sequence). The V end was cut by 1 base, the J end by 2 bases, with 2 bases between. The CDR3 is made up of 13 amino acids.

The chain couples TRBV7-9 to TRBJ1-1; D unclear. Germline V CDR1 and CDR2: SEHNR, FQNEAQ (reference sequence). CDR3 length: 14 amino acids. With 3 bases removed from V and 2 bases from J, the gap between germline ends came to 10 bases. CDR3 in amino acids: CASSLEAVNTEAFF. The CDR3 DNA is TGTGCCAGCAGCTTGGAAGCGGTTAACACTGAAGCTTTCTTT.

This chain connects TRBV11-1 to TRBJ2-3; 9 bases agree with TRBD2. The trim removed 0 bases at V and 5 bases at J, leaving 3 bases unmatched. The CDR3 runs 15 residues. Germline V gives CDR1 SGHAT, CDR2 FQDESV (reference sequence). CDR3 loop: CASSLAGLAGDTQYF. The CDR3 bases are TGTGCCAGCAGCTTAGCGGGACTAGCAGGAGATACGCAGTATTTT.

The CDR3 bases are TGTGCCAGCCGGTGGAGCTCCTACAATGAGCAGTTCTTC. This encodes CASRWSSYNEQFF. This chain uses TRBV19 with TRBJ2-1; D is undetermined. Trimming took 9 bases from V and 0 from J, leaving 9 bases between them. Germline-derived CDR1 and CDR2 are LNHDA and SQIVND (reference sequence). This CDR3 comprises 13 residues. Full variable domain (rest looked up from reference TRBV19 and TRBJ2-1): DGGITQSPKYLFRKEGQNVTLSCEQNLNHDAMYWYRQDPGQGLRLIYYSQIVNDFQKGDIAEGYSVSREKKESFPLTVTSAQKNPTAFYLCASRWSSYNEQFFGPGTRLTVL.

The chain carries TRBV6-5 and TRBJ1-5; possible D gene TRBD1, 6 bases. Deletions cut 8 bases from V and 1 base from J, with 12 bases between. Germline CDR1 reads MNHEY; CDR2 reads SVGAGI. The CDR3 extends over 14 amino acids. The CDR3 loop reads CASRGGGSNQPQHF. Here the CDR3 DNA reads TGTGCCAGCCGAGGGGGGGGGAGCAATCAGCCCCAGCATTTT.

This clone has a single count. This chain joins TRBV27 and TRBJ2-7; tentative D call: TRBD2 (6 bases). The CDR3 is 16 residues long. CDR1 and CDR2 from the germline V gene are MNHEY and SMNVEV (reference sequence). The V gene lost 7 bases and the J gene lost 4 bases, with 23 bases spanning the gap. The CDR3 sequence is CASKNGWGTEKYEQYF. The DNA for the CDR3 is TGTGCCAGCAAAAACGGGTGGGGGACTGAAAAATACGAGCAGTACTTC.

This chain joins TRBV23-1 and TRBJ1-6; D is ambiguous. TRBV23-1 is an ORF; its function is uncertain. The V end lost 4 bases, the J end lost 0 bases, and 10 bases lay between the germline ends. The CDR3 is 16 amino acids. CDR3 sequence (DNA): TGCGCCAGCAGTCGGTTAGGGAGCTCCTATAATTCACCCCTCCACTTT. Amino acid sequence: CASSRLGSSYNSPLHF.

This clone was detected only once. CDR3 region: CASSQDRGSGNYNEQFF. The DNA for the CDR3 is TGTGCCAGCAGCCAAGATCGGGGTAGCGGTAATTACAATGAGCAGTTCTTC. V gene TRBV3-1 (or the pseudogene TRBV3-2) combines with J gene TRBJ2-1; possibly TRBD2 for D (6 bases). CDR1 LGHDT and CDR2 YNNKEL come from the germline V gene (reference sequence). The CDR3 length is 17 residues. V was cut by 0 bases and J by 4 bases, with 16 bases left in between.

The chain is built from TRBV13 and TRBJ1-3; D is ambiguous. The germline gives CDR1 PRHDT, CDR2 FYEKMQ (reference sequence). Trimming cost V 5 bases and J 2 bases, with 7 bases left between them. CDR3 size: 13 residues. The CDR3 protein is CASSTGAGNTIYF. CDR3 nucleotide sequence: TGTGCCAGCAGCACTGGTGCTGGAAACACCATATATTTT.

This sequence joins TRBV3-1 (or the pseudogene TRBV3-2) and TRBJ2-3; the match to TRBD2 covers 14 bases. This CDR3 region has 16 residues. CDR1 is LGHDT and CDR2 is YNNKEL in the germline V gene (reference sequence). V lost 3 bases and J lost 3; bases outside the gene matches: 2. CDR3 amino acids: CASSQTSGGGTDTQYF. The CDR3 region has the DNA TGTGCCAGCAGCCAGACTAGCGGGGGGGGGACAGATACGCAGTATTTT.

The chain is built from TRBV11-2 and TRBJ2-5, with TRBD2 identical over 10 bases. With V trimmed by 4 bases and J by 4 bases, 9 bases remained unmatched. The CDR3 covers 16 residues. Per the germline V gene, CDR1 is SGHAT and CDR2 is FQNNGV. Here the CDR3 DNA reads TGTGCCAGCAGCTCTTCAGCGGGGGGGCCGGGAGAGACCCAGTACTTC. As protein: CASSSSAGGPGETQYF.

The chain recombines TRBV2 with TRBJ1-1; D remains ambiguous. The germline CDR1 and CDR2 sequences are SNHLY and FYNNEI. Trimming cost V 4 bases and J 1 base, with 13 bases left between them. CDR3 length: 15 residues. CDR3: CASSGLSTSNTEAFF. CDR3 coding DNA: TGTGCCAGCAGTGGGCTTTCAACATCGAACACTGAAGCTTTCTTT.

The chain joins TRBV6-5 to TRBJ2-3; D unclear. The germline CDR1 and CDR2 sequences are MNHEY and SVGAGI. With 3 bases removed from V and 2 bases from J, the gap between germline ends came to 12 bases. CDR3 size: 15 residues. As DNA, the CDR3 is TGTGCCAGCAGTTATAGATCCAATCCCACAGATACGCAGTATTTT. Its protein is CASSYRSNPTDTQYF.

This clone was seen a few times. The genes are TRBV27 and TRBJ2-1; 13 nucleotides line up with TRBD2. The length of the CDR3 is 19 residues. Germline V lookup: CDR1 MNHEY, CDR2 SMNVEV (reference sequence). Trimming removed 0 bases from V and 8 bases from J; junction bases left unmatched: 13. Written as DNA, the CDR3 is TGTGCCAGCAGTTTATCCCTACTAGCGGGGGGGCGCTCAGACCATGAGCAGTTCTTC. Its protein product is CASSLSLLAGGRSDHEQFF.

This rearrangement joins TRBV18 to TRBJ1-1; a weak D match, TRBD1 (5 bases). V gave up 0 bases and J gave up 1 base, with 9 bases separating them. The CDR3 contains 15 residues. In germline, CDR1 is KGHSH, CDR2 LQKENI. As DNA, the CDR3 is TGTGCCAGCTCACCACCGTCCAGGGCGAACACTGAAGCTTTCTTT. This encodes CASSPPSRANTEAFF.

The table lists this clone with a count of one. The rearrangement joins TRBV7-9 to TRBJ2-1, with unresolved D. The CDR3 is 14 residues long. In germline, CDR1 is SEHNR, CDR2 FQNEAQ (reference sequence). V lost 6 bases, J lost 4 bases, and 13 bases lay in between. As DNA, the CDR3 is TGTGCCAGCAGTGTCTCTGAGGTTTACAATGAGCAGTTCTTC. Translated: CASSVSEVYNEQFF.

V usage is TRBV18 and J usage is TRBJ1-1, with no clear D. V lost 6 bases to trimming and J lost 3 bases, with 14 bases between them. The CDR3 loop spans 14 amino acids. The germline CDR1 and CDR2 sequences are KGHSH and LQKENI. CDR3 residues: CASSQVKEDTEAFF. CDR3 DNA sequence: TGTGCCAGCTCTCAGGTGAAGGAGGACACTGAAGCTTTCTTT.

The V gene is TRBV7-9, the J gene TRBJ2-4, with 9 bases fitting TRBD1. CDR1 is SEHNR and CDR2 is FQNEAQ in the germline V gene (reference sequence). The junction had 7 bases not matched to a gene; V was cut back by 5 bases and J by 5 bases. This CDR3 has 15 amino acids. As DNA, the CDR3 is TGTGCCAGCAGCCTTACAGGGGGCGCAGAAAACATTCAGTACTTC. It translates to CASSLTGGAENIQYF.

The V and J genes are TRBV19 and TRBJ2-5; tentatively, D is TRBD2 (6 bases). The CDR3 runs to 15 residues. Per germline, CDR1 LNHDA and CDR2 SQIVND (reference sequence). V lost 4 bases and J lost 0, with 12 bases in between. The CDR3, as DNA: TGTGCCAGTAGTACCGGGGGAGTAGACCAAGAGACCCAGTACTTC. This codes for CASSTGGVDQETQYF.

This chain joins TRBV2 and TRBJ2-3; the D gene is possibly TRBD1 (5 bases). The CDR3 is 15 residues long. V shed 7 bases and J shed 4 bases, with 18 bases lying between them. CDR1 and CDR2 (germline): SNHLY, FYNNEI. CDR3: CASKLTDQRADTQYF. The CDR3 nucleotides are TGTGCCAGCAAACTGACAGATCAAAGGGCAGATACGCAGTATTTT.

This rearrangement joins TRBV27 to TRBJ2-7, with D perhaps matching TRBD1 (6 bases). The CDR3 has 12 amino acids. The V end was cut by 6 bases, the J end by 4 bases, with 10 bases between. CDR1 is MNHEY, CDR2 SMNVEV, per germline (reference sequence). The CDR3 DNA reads TGTGCCAGCAGACAGGGTCAATACGAGCAGTACTTC. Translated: CASRQGQYEQYF.

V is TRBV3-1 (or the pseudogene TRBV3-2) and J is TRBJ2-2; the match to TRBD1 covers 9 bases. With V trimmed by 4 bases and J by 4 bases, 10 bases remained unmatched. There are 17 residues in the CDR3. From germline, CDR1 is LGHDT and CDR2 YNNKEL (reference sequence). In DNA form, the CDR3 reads TGTGCCAGCAGCCGGATGGCCGGGACAGGGAGCACCGGGGAGCTGTTTTTT. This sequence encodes CASSRMAGTGSTGELFF.

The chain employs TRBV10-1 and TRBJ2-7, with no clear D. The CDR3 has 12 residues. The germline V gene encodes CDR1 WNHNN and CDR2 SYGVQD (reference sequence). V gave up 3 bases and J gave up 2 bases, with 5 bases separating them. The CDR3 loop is CASSEDTYEQYF. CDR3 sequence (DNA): TGCGCCAGCAGTGAAGACACCTACGAGCAGTACTTC.

The CDR3 nucleotides are TGTGCCAGCAGCTCTGGACAGGGAAGATATGGCTACACCTTC. It translates to CASSSGQGRYGYTF. This rearrangement joins TRBV5-5 to TRBJ1-2; 8 bases match TRBD1. CDR3 size: 14 residues. Unmatched junction bases numbered 6, after V lost 3 bases and J lost 5 bases. Germline CDR1 and CDR2: SGHKS and YYEKEE (reference sequence).

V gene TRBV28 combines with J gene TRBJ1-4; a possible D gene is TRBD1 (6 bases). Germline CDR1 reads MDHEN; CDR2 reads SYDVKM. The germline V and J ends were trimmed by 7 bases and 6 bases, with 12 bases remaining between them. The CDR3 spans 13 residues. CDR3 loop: CASTLRGYEKLFF. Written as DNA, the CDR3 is TGTGCCAGCACCCTCAGGGGCTATGAAAAACTGTTTTTT.

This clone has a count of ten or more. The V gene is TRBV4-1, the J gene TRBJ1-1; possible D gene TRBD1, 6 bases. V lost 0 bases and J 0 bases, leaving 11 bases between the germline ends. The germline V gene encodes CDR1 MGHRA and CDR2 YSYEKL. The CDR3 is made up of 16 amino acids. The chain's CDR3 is CASSQDRGGMNTEAFF. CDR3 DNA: TGCGCCAGCAGCCAAGATCGAGGGGGTATGAACACTGAAGCTTTCTTT.

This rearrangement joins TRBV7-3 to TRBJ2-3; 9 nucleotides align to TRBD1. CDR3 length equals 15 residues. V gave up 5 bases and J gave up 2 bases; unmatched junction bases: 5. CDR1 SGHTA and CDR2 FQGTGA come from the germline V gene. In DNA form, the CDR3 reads TGTGCCAGCAGCCCGGACAGGGGTTACACAGATACGCAGTATTTT. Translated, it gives CASSPDRGYTDTQYF.

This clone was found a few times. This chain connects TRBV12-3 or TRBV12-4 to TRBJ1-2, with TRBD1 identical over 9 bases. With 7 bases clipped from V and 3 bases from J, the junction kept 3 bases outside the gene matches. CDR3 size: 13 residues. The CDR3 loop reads CASTRQGDYGYTF. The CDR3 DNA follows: TGTGCCAGCACCCGACAGGGGGACTATGGCTACACCTTC.